The 15 T cell receptor beta chains listed next were all sequenced from one sample in a study of radiotherapy plus CTLA-4 blockade in lung cancer. The table came from immunoSEQ multiplex PCR; TCRdb's copy has only in-frame clones and leaves some out. The data show 70,000 to 95,000 clones, approximately 80% seen once. The sample here was peripheral blood, taken from a patient treated with radiotherapy plus ipilimumab. The receptors shown here come from a human donor with non-small cell lung cancer that progressed on radiotherapy plus ipilimumab.

This chain links TRBV6-5 with TRBJ2-7; D may be TRBD2 (7 bases). The CDR3 loop spans 15 amino acids. CDR1 and CDR2 from the germline V gene are MNHEY and SVGAGI. Trimming removed 6 bases from V and 3 bases from J, with 18 bases in between. The CDR3 loop is CASSRQESGIYEQYF. The CDR3 DNA reads TGTGCCAGCAGCCGACAGGAGAGCGGGATCTACGAGCAGTACTTC.

This clone has just a few counts. The chain is built from TRBV30 and TRBJ1-6; possible D gene TRBD1, 5 bases. The V gene lost 1 base and the J gene lost 9 bases, with 10 bases spanning the gap. CDR3 size: 13 residues. Germline V gene sequence: CDR1 GTSNPN, CDR2 SVGIG (reference sequence). Here the CDR3 reads CAWSEPRASPLHF. CDR3 DNA sequence: TGTGCCTGGAGTGAACCCAGGGCTTCACCCCTCCACTTT.

This chain connects TRBV4-1 to TRBJ2-2; D remains unclear. The CDR3 covers 14 residues. V lost 4 bases, J lost 1 base, and 7 bases lay in between. Germline V lookup: CDR1 MGHRA, CDR2 YSYEKL. The CDR3 region has the DNA TGCGCCAGCAGCCCGCCGGGGAACACCGGGGAGCTGTTTTTT. Amino acid sequence: CASSPPGNTGELFF.

The chain recombines TRBV4-2 with TRBJ1-3; D is unresolved. The CDR3 sequence is 13 residues long. V was clipped by 8 bases and J by 0 bases, with 8 bases between them. Germline-derived CDR1 and CDR2 are LGHNA and YNFKEQ. CDR3 bases: TGTGCCAGCTCAGACTCCTCTGGAAACACCATATATTTT. This sequence encodes CASSDSSGNTIYF.

The CDR3 region has the DNA TGTGCCAGCTCATTTGGACAGGGGACGCATACGCAGTATTTT. This encodes CASSFGQGTHTQYF. The rearrangement uses TRBV18 and TRBJ2-3; 9 positions agree with TRBD1. The germline CDR1 and CDR2 sequences are KGHSH and LQKENI. V was pared by 5 bases and J by 7 bases, with 7 bases of the junction left unmatched. There are 14 residues in the CDR3.

The chain joins TRBV7-2 to TRBJ2-7, with TRBD2 matching over 15 bases. The germline CDR1 and CDR2 sequences are SGHTA and FQGNSA. With V trimmed by 1 base and J by 3 bases, 4 bases remained unmatched. The CDR3 is made up of 17 amino acids. CDR3 DNA: TGTGCCAGCAGCTTAGTAGGACTAGCGGGAGGGGGCTACGAGCAGTACTTC. Its translation is CASSLVGLAGGGYEQYF. The variable domain in full, completed from reference TRBV7-2 and TRBJ2-7, reads GAGVSQSPSNKVTEKGKDVELRCDPISGHTALYWYRQSLGQGLEFLIYFQGNSAPDKSGLPSDRFSAERTGGSVSTLTIQRTQQEDSAVYLCASSLVGLAGGGYEQYFGPGTRLTVT.

This clone occurred a few times. The CDR3 DNA is TGTGCCAGCAGCCTCACCGGGCCCCTGGCACCCCTCCACTTT. It specifies CASSLTGPLAPLHF. The J gene is TRBJ1-6, the V gene TRBV7-2; D not resolved. CDR1 is SGHTA and CDR2 is FQGNSA in the germline V gene. V lost 5 bases, J lost 11 bases, and 16 bases lay in between. CDR3 length equals 14 residues.

The chain links TRBV2 to TRBJ2-5; TRBD1 matches 7 bases. The ends lost 3 bases at V and 5 bases at J; junction bases unmatched: 15. The CDR3 runs 17 residues. Germline V gene lookup returns CDR1 SNHLY and CDR2 FYNNEI. The CDR3 sequence: CASSDYSPWQGEETQYF. The CDR3 nucleotides are TGTGCCAGCAGTGATTATTCCCCGTGGCAGGGGGAGGAGACCCAGTACTTC.

This clone was detected only once. This chain joins TRBV27 and TRBJ2-1; TRBD1 matches at 7 bases. The CDR3 sequence is 14 residues long. V trimming: 5 bases; J trimming: 6 bases; junction bases outside the gene matches: 7. Germline CDR1 is MNHEY and CDR2 is SMNVEV (reference sequence). The CDR3 spells CASSSRGPFNEQFF. The CDR3 DNA sequence: TGTGCCAGCAGTAGTAGGGGGCCTTTCAATGAGCAGTTCTTC.

This chain connects TRBV6-6 to TRBJ2-3; no definite D call. The CDR3 extends over 12 amino acids. Germline values: CDR1 MNHNY, CDR2 SVGAGI (reference sequence). The V and J ends lost 0 bases and 5 bases respectively, with 3 bases between them. This chain's CDR3 is CASSYSLDTQYF. The CDR3 region has the DNA TGTGCCAGCAGTTACTCATTAGATACGCAGTATTTT.

The rearrangement links TRBV10-3 to TRBJ1-5, with 9 bases lining up with TRBD1. There are 15 residues in the CDR3. Per germline, CDR1 ENHRY and CDR2 SYGVKD. Trimming at V came to 6 bases and at J to 6 bases, leaving 9 bases not matched to a gene. As DNA, the CDR3 is TGTGCCATCAGCCAAACAGGGGGCTCTGGTCAGCCCCAGCATTTT. Translation gives CAISQTGGSGQPQHF.

The chain recombines TRBV4-2 with TRBJ1-2; D ambiguous. The germline CDR1 and CDR2 sequences are LGHNA and YNFKEQ. The V end was cut by 0 bases, the J end by 4 bases, with 12 bases between. The CDR3 runs to 15 residues. The CDR3 sequence: CASSQDFSASYGYTF. CDR3 nucleotides: TGTGCCAGCAGCCAAGATTTTTCTGCCTCCTATGGCTACACCTTC.

The CDR3: CARSDVRNTGELFF. The CDR3 coding sequence is TGTGCCAGATCGGACGTGAGGAACACCGGGGAGCTGTTTTTT. The rearrangement links TRBV27 to TRBJ2-2, with no clear D. The CDR3 sequence is 14 residues long. Germline V gene lookup returns CDR1 MNHEY and CDR2 SMNVEV (reference sequence). V dropped 9 bases and J dropped 1 base, with 12 bases sitting between them.

The J gene is TRBJ1-2, the V gene TRBV6-5; no reliable D call. The V gene lost 5 bases and the J gene lost 2 bases, with 6 bases spanning the gap. This CDR3 comprises 12 residues. Germline assignment: CDR1 MNHEY and CDR2 SVGAGI. The CDR3 region is CASSTHNYGYTF. CDR3 coding DNA: TGTGCCAGCAGTACACACAACTATGGCTACACCTTC.

The chain combines TRBV30 with TRBJ1-2; 7 nucleotides match TRBD1. The germline V gene has CDR1 GTSNPN and CDR2 SVGIG (reference sequence). V lost 3 bases and J lost 4; bases outside the gene matches: 5. This CDR3 comprises 13 residues. In DNA form, the CDR3 reads TGTGCCTGGAGCCTCGGGACAGCCTATGGCTACACCTTC. Protein product: CAWSLGTAYGYTF.